This T cell receptor beta chain was sequenced during a study of shared clonotypes between healthy human individuals. Study overall: A couple of women and a few men aged 18 to 49 made up the donors.

The CDR3 is 15 residues long. CDR1 is SEHNR and CDR2 is FQNEAQ in the germline V gene (reference sequence). Trimming took 3 bases from V and 2 from J, leaving 14 bases between them. Broader study findings: Researchers found naive subsets generally carried larger estimated richness than memory subsets. The study sampled only blood, and tissue repertoires likely differ.

A deep-level run was used for the assay. The repertoire was sequenced with immunoSEQ multiplex PCR; TCRdb's copy has only in-frame clones and lacks some. The sample carries about 1.5 million clones, roughly 96% recorded once. Regarding this clone: The antigen remains undetermined.

This TCR derives from a man aged 25-45 years in good health. Sequencing used naive CD4+ T cells sorted from blood. Subset denoted: CD45RA+ positively selected. The gene calls are TRBV7-9 and TRBJ2-7; either TRBD1 or TRBD2 may fit D (5 bases each). The CDR3 loop reads CASSFLRGRAYEQYF. In DNA form, the CDR3 reads TGTGCCAGCAGCTTCTTAAGGGGACGCGCCTACGAGCAGTACTTC.